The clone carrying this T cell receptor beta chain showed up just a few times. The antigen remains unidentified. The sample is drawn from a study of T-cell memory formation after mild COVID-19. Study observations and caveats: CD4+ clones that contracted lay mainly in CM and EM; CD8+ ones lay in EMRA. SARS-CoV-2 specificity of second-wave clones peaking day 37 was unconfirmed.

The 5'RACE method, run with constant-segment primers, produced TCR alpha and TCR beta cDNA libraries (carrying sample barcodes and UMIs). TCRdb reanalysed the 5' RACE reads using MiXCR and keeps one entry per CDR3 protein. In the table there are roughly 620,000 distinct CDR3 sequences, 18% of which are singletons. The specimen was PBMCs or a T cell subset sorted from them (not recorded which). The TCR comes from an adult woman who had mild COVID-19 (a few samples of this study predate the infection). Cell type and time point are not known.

CDR3 sequence: CASSTGGAETQYF. The CDR3 DNA is TGTGCCAGCTCGACAGGGGGCGCGGAGACCCAGTACTTC. The V call is TRBV7-6, the J call TRBJ2-5; 10 bases line up with TRBD1. Per germline, CDR1 SGHVS and CDR2 FNYEAQ. This CDR3 spans 13 amino acids. Trimming cost V 8 bases and J 5 bases; bases outside gene matches: 5.